Listed here are 30 T cell receptor beta chains from one sample, sequenced in a study of blood T cell repertoires in COVID-19. Assay used: immunoSEQ multiplex PCR; TCRdb lists only in-frame clones, some missing. The data show 90,000 or so clones, about 85% seen once. Sequences were obtained from peripheral blood. The receptors come from a man aged 60 to 69 with acute or convalescent COVID-19.

Here the CDR3 reads CASSSTGANTEAFF. The CDR3 DNA sequence: TGTGCCAGCAGTTCGACAGGGGCGAACACTGAAGCTTTCTTT. V gene TRBV6-5 combines with J gene TRBJ1-1, with 8 bases aligning to TRBD1. The CDR3 has 14 residues. Germline-derived CDR1 and CDR2 are MNHEY and SVGAGI. The junction had 2 bases not matched to a gene; V was cut back by 4 bases and J by 1 base.

The chain couples TRBV4-2 to TRBJ2-2, with TRBD2 matching 8 bases. Germline-derived CDR1 and CDR2 are LGHNA and YNFKEQ. The CDR3 totals 15 residues. V lost 3 bases to trimming and J lost 8 bases; unmatched junction nucleotides: 8. Here the CDR3 reads CASSHSRGGQGELFF. The CDR3 nucleotides are TGTGCCAGCAGCCACTCCCGGGGGGGCCAAGGGGAGCTGTTTTTT.

This clone was observed a single time. The chain carries TRBV19 and TRBJ2-7, with TRBD2 matching 14 bases. There are 18 residues in the CDR3. Germline assignment: CDR1 LNHDA and CDR2 SQIVND (reference sequence). V lost 5 bases, J lost 6 bases, and 15 bases stayed unmatched. The CDR3 here is CASSSRGTSGSAGSEQYF. CDR3 in DNA: TGTGCCAGTAGTTCGCGCGGGACTAGCGGGAGTGCTGGATCCGAGCAGTACTTC.

The chain is built from TRBV28 and TRBJ1-6, with TRBD1 as a possible D gene (5 bases). The CDR3 loop spans 14 amino acids. Trimming cost V 5 bases and J 4 bases, with 9 bases left between them. Germline V gene sequence: CDR1 MDHEN, CDR2 SYDVKM. CDR3 sequence reads: CASSRDSYNSPLHF. The CDR3 region has the DNA TGTGCCAGCAGTCGGGACTCATATAATTCACCCCTCCACTTT.

This sequence joins TRBV5-1 and TRBJ2-5; 14 bases align to TRBD2. The CDR3 sequence is 16 residues long. The V segment lost 4 bases and the J segment 4 bases; nucleotides outside the gene matches: 6. Germline V CDR1 and CDR2: SGHRS, YFSETQ. The CDR3 nucleotides are TGCGCCAGCAGCGGGGGACTAGCGGGAGCAGGAGAGACCCAGTACTTC. Translated: CASSGGLAGAGETQYF.

The chain uses TRBV7-3 and TRBJ2-3, with 10 bases aligning to TRBD2. The trim removed 5 bases at V and 10 bases at J, leaving 12 bases unmatched. This CDR3 is 15 amino acids long. Germline CDR1 and CDR2: SGHTA and FQGTGA. CDR3 nucleotides: TGTGCCAGCAGCATTGCAGCGGGGGGGCTGGATGCGCAGTATTTT. Amino acids: CASSIAAGGLDAQYF.

This clone was detected a few times. The chain employs TRBV5-5 and TRBJ2-2, with D possibly being TRBD2 (5 bases). The CDR3 is 14 amino acids. Germline lookup yields CDR1 SGHKS and CDR2 YYEKEE (reference sequence). V shed 1 base and J shed 6 bases, with 10 bases lying between them. CDR3 DNA sequence: TGTGCCAGCAGCTTGTCCGGGATGGCCGGGGAGCTGTTTTTT. Translated, it gives CASSLSGMAGELFF.

V usage is TRBV7-9 and J usage is TRBJ2-3; D unclear. Germline assignment: CDR1 SEHNR and CDR2 FQNEAQ (reference sequence). V dropped 5 bases and J dropped 4 bases, with 10 bases sitting between them. The CDR3 is made up of 13 amino acids. CDR3 sequence (DNA): TGTGCCAGCAGCCCCCGGAGTGCAGATACGCAGTATTTT. Translating it yields CASSPRSADTQYF.

The chain joins TRBV3-1 (or the pseudogene TRBV3-2) to TRBJ2-7, with 7 bases identical to TRBD2. Germline trimming cut 6 bases from V and 4 bases from J; bases unmatched to any gene: 3. Germline V gene sequence: CDR1 LGHDT, CDR2 YNNKEL (reference sequence). CDR3 length: 12 residues. The CDR3 spells CASRSSGYEQYF. The CDR3 coding sequence is TGTGCCAGCAGATCTAGCGGTTACGAGCAGTACTTC.

In this sample, this clone turned up a few times. The chain recombines TRBV7-9 with TRBJ1-2; perhaps TRBD1 as D (6 bases). The V gene's germline CDR1 is SEHNR and CDR2 FQNEAQ (reference sequence). The V gene lost 0 bases and the J gene lost 7 bases, with 15 bases spanning the gap. This CDR3 is 15 amino acids long. The CDR3 spells CASSLASGAQGGYTF. For the CDR3, the DNA is TGTGCCAGCAGCTTAGCCTCAGGGGCGCAGGGTGGCTACACCTTC.

V and J are TRBV6-5 and TRBJ2-6; the match to TRBD1 covers 7 bases. The CDR3 runs to 15 residues. The germline V gene has CDR1 MNHEY and CDR2 SVGAGI. V shed 5 bases, J shed 2 bases, and the junction held 3 bases outside the gene matches. The CDR3 DNA follows: TGTGCCAGCAGTAGAACAGGGGCTGGGGCCAACGTCCTGACTTTC. Translation gives CASSRTGAGANVLTF.

V usage is TRBV19 and J usage is TRBJ2-7; 7 bases agree with TRBD1. The V and J ends lost 3 bases and 3 bases, in that order; junction bases with no gene match: 8. Germline V gene data show CDR1 as LNHDA and CDR2 as SQIVND (reference sequence). This CDR3 has 15 amino acids. The CDR3 DNA sequence: TGTGCCAGTAGTATCGTTGGGACAGAGGACTACGAGCAGTACTTC. Amino acid sequence: CASSIVGTEDYEQYF.

V usage is TRBV7-2 and J usage is TRBJ2-4; maybe TRBD1 (6 bases). The V gene's germline CDR1 is SGHTA and CDR2 FQGNSA. CDR3 length: 16 amino acids. The V and J ends lost 4 bases and 0 bases respectively, with 13 bases between them. The DNA of the CDR3 is TGTGCCAGCAGCTCTCCGGGACATATAGCCAAAAACATTCAGTACTTC. It codes for CASSSPGHIAKNIQYF.

The chain joins TRBV4-3 to TRBJ2-7, with D perhaps matching TRBD2 (6 bases). Trimming stripped 1 base from V and 0 bases from J, with 10 bases between. Looked up from germline, CDR1 is LGHNA and CDR2 is YSLEER. This CDR3 is built from 15 residues. As DNA, the CDR3 is TGCGCCAGCAGCCAAGGTGGGGGGAGCTCCTACGAGCAGTACTTC. The encoded protein is CASSQGGGSSYEQYF.

The genes are TRBV29-1 and TRBJ2-5; possible D gene TRBD2, 5 bases. CDR1 SQVTM and CDR2 ANQGSEA come from the germline V gene. CDR3 size: 15 residues. V lost 4 bases, J lost 2 bases, and 17 bases lay in between. Written as DNA, the CDR3 is TGCAGCGTTGTTTCCCCTAGCATGGAGCAAGAGACCCAGTACTTC. Translation: CSVVSPSMEQETQYF.

V gene TRBV9 combines with J gene TRBJ1-2; D possibly corresponds to TRBD1 (5 bases). Between the trimmed V and J ends, which lost 0 bases and 4 bases, there was a span of 10 bases. CDR3 size: 14 residues. Germline lookup yields CDR1 SGDLS and CDR2 YYNGEE. The CDR3 sequence is CASSVGTFAYGYTF. The CDR3 DNA sequence: TGTGCCAGCAGCGTAGGGACATTCGCCTATGGCTACACCTTC.

The rearrangement uses TRBV3-1 (or the pseudogene TRBV3-2) and TRBJ2-2; no definite D call. CDR1 is LGHDT, CDR2 YNNKEL, per germline (reference sequence). The V and J ends lost 2 bases and 5 bases respectively, with 6 bases between them. The CDR3 spans 13 residues. CDR3 loop: CASSQMETGELFF. CDR3 coding DNA: TGTGCCAGCAGCCAAATGGAGACCGGGGAGCTGTTTTTT.

This chain connects TRBV25-1 to TRBJ1-1; tentatively, D is TRBD1 (5 bases). This CDR3 is 13 amino acids long. Germline loops: CDR1 MGHDK, CDR2 SYGVNS. Deletions cut 5 bases from V and 3 bases from J, with 10 bases between. The CDR3 sequence: CASSPPGYTEAFF. CDR3 DNA sequence: TGTGCCAGCAGTCCTCCAGGGTACACTGAAGCTTTCTTT. The whole variable domain, remainder taken from reference TRBV25-1 and TRBJ1-1, is EADIYQTPRYLVIGTGKKITLECSQTMGHDKMYWYQQDPGMELHLIHYSYGVNSTEKGDLSSESTVSRIRTEHFPLTLESARPSHTSQYLCASSPPGYTEAFFGQGTRLTVV.

V and J are TRBV5-1 and TRBJ2-3, with 9 bases lining up with TRBD1. Germline lookup yields CDR1 SGHRS and CDR2 YFSETQ. The CDR3 has 15 residues. Trimming at V came to 0 bases and at J to 4 bases, leaving 3 bases not matched to a gene. CDR3 DNA sequence: TGCGCCAGCAGCTTGGTGGGACAGGGATCAGATACGCAGTATTTT. Encoded protein: CASSLVGQGSDTQYF.

The chain combines TRBV5-6 with TRBJ2-2, with 8 bases identical to TRBD1. Germline loops: CDR1 SGHDT, CDR2 YYEEEE. V was clipped by 4 bases and J by 3 bases; unmatched bases: 8. This CDR3 has 16 amino acids. The chain's CDR3 is CASSEAGGPHTGELFF. The CDR3 coding sequence is TGTGCCAGCAGCGAAGCAGGGGGCCCACACACCGGGGAGCTGTTTTTT.

V is TRBV7-3 and J is TRBJ2-2; 7 bases are shared with TRBD2. V was clipped by 5 bases and J by 6 bases; unmatched bases: 6. The CDR3 is 14 residues long. Germline loops: CDR1 SGHTA, CDR2 FQGTGA. CDR3: CASSLRGVAGELFF. In DNA, the CDR3 is TGTGCCAGCAGCCTTCGGGGGGTAGCCGGGGAGCTGTTTTTT.

The chain carries TRBV4-2 and TRBJ2-7, with TRBD2 as a possible D gene (5 bases). The V end was cut by 0 bases, the J end by 4 bases, with 16 bases between. This CDR3 spans 16 amino acids. The germline CDR1 and CDR2 sequences are LGHNA and YNFKEQ. As DNA, the CDR3 is TGTGCCAGCAGCCAAGAGGCGGGTAGTATACGATACGAGCAGTACTTC. Its protein product is CASSQEAGSIRYEQYF.

This clone is a singleton in its sample. The chain combines TRBV21-1 with TRBJ1-2. TRBV21-1 is marked as a pseudogene. The CDR3 spans 17 residues. In DNA, the CDR3 is TGTGCCAGCAGCAAAGTAATGAGAGGGTACACGGAATATGGCTACACCTTC. Amino acids: CASSKVMRGYTEYGYTF.

The rearrangement joins TRBV3-1 (or the pseudogene TRBV3-2) to TRBJ2-2; 12 bases align to TRBD2. V trimming: 4 bases; J trimming: 7 bases; junction bases outside the gene matches: 1. The CDR3 runs to 14 residues. Germline lookup yields CDR1 LGHDT and CDR2 YNNKEL (reference sequence). CDR3 region: CASSPLAGGGELFF. In nucleotides, the CDR3 is TGTGCCAGCAGCCCACTAGCGGGGGGCGGGGAGCTGTTTTTT.

The J gene is TRBJ1-2, the V gene TRBV5-1; the match to TRBD1 covers 9 bases. The germline V gene encodes CDR1 SGHRS and CDR2 YFSETQ. The V and J ends lost 4 bases and 4 bases, in that order; junction bases with no gene match: 11. CDR3 length equals 16 residues. This chain's CDR3 is CASSLSPGTGIYGYTF. In nucleotides, the CDR3 is TGCGCCAGCAGCCTCAGTCCCGGGACAGGGATCTATGGCTACACCTTC. The entire variable domain, with the rest obtained from reference TRBV5-1 and TRBJ1-2, is as follows: KAGVTQTPRYLIKTRGQQVTLSCSPISGHRSVSWYQQTPGQGLQFLFEYFSETQRNKGNFPGRFSGRQFSNSRSEMNVSTLELGDSALYLCASSLSPGTGIYGYTFGSGTRLTVV.

The chain links TRBV11-2 to TRBJ1-1, with TRBD1 matching 8 bases. The CDR3 runs to 13 residues. Trimming cost V 4 bases and J 5 bases; bases outside gene matches: 3. Germline values: CDR1 SGHAT, CDR2 FQNNGV. CDR3: CASSSHRGTEAFF. CDR3 bases: TGTGCCAGCAGCTCCCACAGGGGGACTGAAGCTTTCTTT.

This rearrangement joins TRBV11-3 to TRBJ2-7; weak D call: TRBD2 (6 bases). Germline values: CDR1 SGHNT, CDR2 YENEEA. Between the trimmed V and J ends, which lost 3 bases and 5 bases, there was a span of 11 bases. The CDR3 has 13 residues. CDR3 DNA sequence: TGTGCCAGCAGCTTTGATAGCGGTAACGAGCAGTACTTC. It yields the protein CASSFDSGNEQYF.

The chain has TRBV18 and TRBJ2-7, with TRBD1 identical over 9 bases. CDR1 and CDR2 from the germline V gene are KGHSH and LQKENI. The V and J ends lost 1 base and 4 bases, in that order; junction bases with no gene match: 5. This CDR3 spans 15 amino acids. The CDR3 loop is CASSPRGQGRYEQYF. CDR3 nucleotides: TGTGCCAGCTCACCACGGGGACAGGGAAGGTACGAGCAGTACTTC.

The rearrangement joins TRBV12-3 or TRBV12-4 to TRBJ1-2; no reliable D call. V lost 2 bases, J lost 0 bases, and 4 bases lay in between. This CDR3 has 13 residues. CDR3 in amino acids: CASSLTANYGYTF. In DNA form, the CDR3 reads TGTGCCAGCAGTTTAACAGCTAACTATGGCTACACCTTC.

The chain joins TRBV2 to TRBJ2-7, with unresolved D. V dropped 1 base and J dropped 0 bases, with 7 bases sitting between them. Looked up from germline, CDR1 is SNHLY and CDR2 is FYNNEI. The CDR3 loop spans 14 amino acids. The CDR3 bases are TGTGCCAGCAGTGAAGGCTCGAGCTCCTACGAGCAGTACTTC. Translating gives CASSEGSSSYEQYF.